These 2 T cell receptor beta chains originate from one sample sequenced in a study of T cell clusters in autoimmune cytopenias. TRB was amplified from approximately 230 ng of peripheral blood genomic DNA per sample. TRB rearrangements were amplified by touch-down multiplex PCR with mixed TRB-A/B primers. TCRdb reprocessed the multiplex PCR reads and stores each CDR3 protein as one record, lacking DNA. The clone table shows 700 or so distinct CDR3 sequences, with the ten largest holding 35%. The same sample was also studied in work on T cell repertoires in aging, cancer and after chemotherapy.

Material for sequencing was peripheral blood. The receptors come from a human donor with an autoimmune cytopenia or autoimmune hepatitis (not recorded which).

This clonotype ranks as medium-sized in terms of frequency. The chain's CDR3 is CASSLESGVKGYTF. The V gene is TRBV5-4, the J gene TRBJ1-2. Germline V gene lookup returns CDR1 SGHNT and CDR2 YYREEE (reference sequence). The CDR3 is 14 amino acids.

This clonotype registers medium-sized by frequency. The chain uses TRBV19 and TRBJ2-2; the TRBD2 assignment by TCRdb is unverifiable without DNA. The V gene's germline CDR1 is LNHDA and CDR2 SQIVND (reference sequence). This CDR3 has 14 amino acids. The CDR3 protein is CASRLAGNTGELFF.